Here is one T cell receptor (beta chain) with its context. The study used a library that attached unique molecular identifiers to individual cDNA molecules. Source study methods: There were a median of approximately 96,000 TCRs per sample, with a range from roughly 20,000 to 750,000. TCRdb used MiXCR to reprocess the RACE reads, holding one entry per CDR3 protein. These V and J calls derive from TCRdb rather than the authors' analysis. The table records 360,000 or so distinct CDR3 sequences, about 6% of them present only once. The CDR3 contains 15 residues. CDR1 and CDR2 from the germline V gene are MNHEY and SMNVEV (reference sequence). V lost 5 bases and J 4 bases, leaving 17 bases between the germline ends. This specimen belongs to a study of human T cells and chemical hapten exposure. Time point meaning: patch test 2, 6 weeks after DPC sensitization. Sample treatment: therapeutic diphenylcyclopropenone sensitization with weekly scalp DPC.

The material was whole blood, obtained in connection with sensitization to the hapten diphenylcyclopropenone (DPC). This receptor was taken from a woman aged 18-35 years with alopecia areata. Some clones in this sample may be carry-over from other donors' samples. The V and J genes are TRBV27 and TRBJ1-2; D possibly corresponds to TRBD1 (6 bases). CDR3 in DNA: TGTGCCAGCAGTGCATCAGGGGCCACACTCTATGGCTACACCTTC. It is translated as CASSASGATLYGYTF.